The rows below give T cell receptor beta chains drawn from one sample of a study of blood T cell repertoires in COVID-19. Profiled with immunoSEQ multiplex PCR; TCRdb holds only in-frame clones, not every one. The sample carries 150,000 to 200,000 clones, 80% to 90% recorded once. Sequenced material: peripheral blood. The receptors derive from a human donor with active or convalescent COVID-19. The donor label of this sample is uncertain. Both conserved end residues are part of each CDR3. The order of the fields is J gene, V gene, clone size, D gene, CDR3 DNA, CDR3 protein. The D gene is left open where the match is weak. The listing skips clone size in some rows; elsewhere it reads once, few, many or a size class.

TRBJ2-7 | TRBV7-8 | . | TRBD2 | TGTGCCAGCAGCCCGATAATTCTAGCGGGGGCCACCTACGAGCAGTACTTC | CASSPIILAGATYEQYF
TRBJ2-2 | TRBV5-4 | once | TRBD2 | TGTGCCAGCAGCCAGGGACTAGCGGGGGGTGCGAACACCGGGGAGCTGTTTTTT | CASSQGLAGGANTGELFF
TRBJ1-1 | TRBV29-1 | . | TRBD1 | TGCAGCGCCGCGGACAGGGGGCTAGTGGAAGCTTTCTTT | CSAADRGLVEAFF
TRBJ2-3 | TRBV10-1 | . | . | TGCGCCAGCAGTGCCCAGGTAGCAGATACGCAGTATTTT | CASSAQVADTQYF
TRBJ2-3 | TRBV3-1/TRBV3-2 | . | TRBD2 | TGTGCCAGCAGCCACAACCCTCGGGGTTGGACTAGCGGCACAGATACGCAGTATTTT | CASSHNPRGWTSGTDTQYF
TRBJ2-3 | TRBV30 | . | . | TGTGCCTGGAGTCCTCCGTGGCGGGAAAGCACAGATACGCAGTATTTT | CAWSPPWRESTDTQYF
TRBJ1-2 | TRBV19 | . | . | TGTGCCAGTAGTATCGCACCCAGAACTAACTATGGCTACACCTTC | CASSIAPRTNYGYTF
TRBJ2-5 | TRBV18 | . | TRBD2 | TGTGCCAGCTCCTGGTCTAGCGGGAATGAAATAATGGAGACCCAGTACTTC | CASSWSSGNEIMETQYF
TRBJ1-6 | TRBV27 | . | . | TGTGCCAGCAGTCTAGAGGAGAGAGCGGATTCACCCCTCCACTTT | CASSLEERADSPLHF
TRBJ2-5 | TRBV3-1/TRBV3-2 | . | . | TGTGCCAGCAGCCAAGCTCTCGGCAGGGGACCCCAAGAGACCCAGTACTTC | CASSQALGRGPQETQYF
TRBJ2-7 | TRBV3-1/TRBV3-2 | . | . | TGTGCCAGCAGCCAAGGAACTGGTGCCGGGACCTACGAGCAGTACTTC | CASSQGTGAGTYEQYF
TRBJ2-3 | TRBV10-3 | . | TRBD2 | TGTGCCATCAGTGACATCGGGACTAGCGGGGGCACAGATACGCAGTATTTT | CAISDIGTSGGTDTQYF
TRBJ2-7 | TRBV6-5 | . | TRBD2 | TGTGCCAGCAGAGACAGCGGGAACGACGAGCAGTACTTC | CASRDSGNDEQYF
TRBJ2-3 | TRBV5-5 | . | TRBD2 | TGTGCCAGCAGCACCCGCCCTAGCGGGGGGGCAACAGATACGCAGTATTTT | CASSTRPSGGATDTQYF
TRBJ2-1 | TRBV3-1/TRBV3-2 | . | . | TGTGCCAGCAGCCAAGCTAGGTACGCGGGTCGGGGATTAGAGCAGTTCTTC | CASSQARYAGRGLEQFF
TRBJ1-1 | TRBV5-6 | . | . | TGTGCCAGCAGCCCCGGACGAGGAGCGGCTGAAGCTTTCTTT | CASSPGRGAAEAFF
TRBJ2-3 | TRBV3-1/TRBV3-2 | . | TRBD2 | TGTGCCAGCAGCCAACTAGCGGGGGCTACCACAGATACGCAGTATTTT | CASSQLAGATTDTQYF
TRBJ1-1 | TRBV10-3 | . | . | TGTGCCATCAGTGGCACAGGAGAAGCTTTCTTT | CAISGTGEAFF
TRBJ2-5 | TRBV12-3/TRBV12-4 | . | TRBD1 | TGTGCCTCTTCGGGGGACAGGCGAGAGACCCAGTACTTC | CASSGDRRETQYF
TRBJ2-2 | TRBV5-1 | . | TRBD2 | TGCGCCAGCAGCTATAGCGGGGCGAACACCGGGGAGCTGTTTTTT | CASSYSGANTGELFF
TRBJ1-5 | TRBV7-2 | . | . | TGTGCCAGCATCGCGACCGGGGGGCAGCCCCAGCATTTT | CASIATGGQPQHF
TRBJ2-3 | TRBV21-1 | . | . | TGTGCCAGCAGCAAAGTTGAGAAGCGGGAGGACACAGATACGCAGTATTTT | CASSKVEKREDTDTQYF
TRBJ2-4 | TRBV14 | . | . | TGTGCCAGCAGCCAGGGGCGTTGGGCGCGGACCAAAAACATTCAGTACTTC | CASSQGRWARTKNIQYF
TRBJ2-1 | TRBV7-3 | . | . | TGTGCCAGCACGGGCAAGGGGTACAATGAGCAGTTCTTC | CASTGKGYNEQFF
TRBJ2-7 | TRBV27 | . | . | TGTGCCACCGGGGCGTTGGGGGGGGGCCGCGAGCAGTACTTC | CATGALGGGREQYF
TRBJ2-1 | TRBV27 | . | TRBD1 | TGTGCCAGCAGTTTCCGGGGACAGTGGGGCAATGAGCAGTTCTTC | CASSFRGQWGNEQFF
TRBJ2-3 | TRBV27 | . | . | TGTGCCAGCAGTTTATCCCGGAGGGCCTTAAGCACAGATACGCAGTATTTT | CASSLSRRALSTDTQYF
TRBJ2-5 | TRBV2 | . | TRBD1 | TGTGCCAGCAGTGAAGGGACAGGGGGCCCACAAGAGACCCAGTACTTC | CASSEGTGGPQETQYF
TRBJ1-5 | TRBV6-5 | few | . | TGTGCCAGCAAACAGGGCGATCAGCCCCAGCATTTT | CASKQGDQPQHF
TRBJ1-1 | TRBV5-1 | few | TRBD1 | TGCGCCAGCAGTTACCAGGGGGCTGAAGCTTTCTTT | CASSYQGAEAFF
TRBJ2-5 | TRBV6-5 | . | . | TGTGCCAGCAGTTACGGGCCATCGGCCCAGTACTTC | CASSYGPSAQYF
TRBJ2-7 | TRBV5-5 | . | . | TGTGCCAGCAGCTCGGACAGAGCCTACGAGCAGTACTTC | CASSSDRAYEQYF
TRBJ1-2 | TRBV6-6 | . | . | TGTGCCAGCAGTTACCGGGAATACTATGGCTACACCTTC | CASSYREYYGYTF
TRBJ2-1 | TRBV30 | . | . | TGTGCCTGGAGTGTCTCCGGGGTAAAGAGGCAGTTCTTC | CAWSVSGVKRQFF
TRBJ2-7 | TRBV28 | . | TRBD2 | TGTGCCAGCAGCCTTAGCGGGAACTCCTACGAGCAGTACTTC | CASSLSGNSYEQYF
TRBJ1-1 | TRBV9 | . | . | TGTGCCAGCAGCGTAGATGTAGGGGTCTACACTGAAGCTTTCTTT | CASSVDVGVYTEAFF
TRBJ1-1 | TRBV24-1 | . | TRBD1 | TGTGCCACCAGTGATCAAAGACAGGGGTTCAAATATTTGTCGGCTGAAGCTTTCTTT | CATSDQRQGFKYLSAEAFF
TRBJ2-1 | TRBV28 | . | TRBD2 | TGTGCCAGCAGTTTAGAGGTCCTAGCGGGAGGAGAGTTCTTC | CASSLEVLAGGEFF
TRBJ1-5 | TRBV15 | few | . | TGTGCCACCAACTCGATCATCTATAGCAATCAGCCCCAGCATTTT | CATNSIIYSNQPQHF
TRBJ1-1 | TRBV28 | . | . | TGTGCCAGCAGTTTGGGGGCGGTGAACACTGAAGCTTTCTTT | CASSLGAVNTEAFF
TRBJ2-5 | TRBV18 | . | TRBD2 | TGTGCCAGCTCACGTCCCGGGACTAAGCAAGAGACCCAGTACTTC | CASSRPGTKQETQYF
TRBJ2-1 | TRBV20-1 | . | . | TGCAGTGCTAGAAGAGCGAATGAGCAGTTCTTC | CSARRANEQFF
TRBJ1-1 | TRBV6-2/TRBV6-3 | . | . | TGTGCCAGCAGTTACTCAATTCAGCGCGTTTACACTGAAGCTTTCTTT | CASSYSIQRVYTEAFF
TRBJ2-2 | TRBV11-2 | . | . | TGTGCCAGCTATGGGCCTCGCACCGGGGAGCTGTTTTTT | CASYGPRTGELFF
TRBJ1-5 | TRBV15 | . | TRBD1 | TGTGCCACCAGCAGAGATCAGGGGGATCAGCCCCAGCATTTT | CATSRDQGDQPQHF
TRBJ1-4 | TRBV5-1 | . | . | TGCGCCAGCAGCTTGGTGGCGGACAGAGAACTGTTTTTT | CASSLVADRELFF
TRBJ1-4 | TRBV29-1 | . | . | TGCAGCGTCATGCTCAGGGTCGGCCAAGAAAAACTGTTTTTT | CSVMLRVGQEKLFF
TRBJ2-3 | TRBV29-1 | . | TRBD1 | TGCAGCGGCGGACAGGGCTACACAGATACGCAGTATTTT | CSGGQGYTDTQYF
TRBJ2-7 | TRBV5-4 | . | TRBD1 | TGTGCCAGCAGGCCGGACAGGGGGTACTCCTACGAGCAGTACTTC | CASRPDRGYSYEQYF
TRBJ2-1 | TRBV25-1 | . | TRBD1 | TGTGCCAGCAGTGCGGTACAGGGGGGAGCGGACGCTGATGAGCAGTTCTTC | CASSAVQGGADADEQFF
TRBJ2-4 | TRBV11-2 | . | TRBD2 | TGTGCCAGCAGCCACAATCCGGGACTAGCAAACATTCAGTACTTC | CASSHNPGLANIQYF
TRBJ2-1 | TRBV30 | . | . | TGTGCCTGGAGTGTGAGTCTGTACAATGAGCAGTTCTTC | CAWSVSLYNEQFF
TRBJ2-7 | TRBV5-1 | . | . | TGCGCCAGCAGCTTTTTAGGACAGAATTTCTACGAGCAGTACTTC | CASSFLGQNFYEQYF
TRBJ1-6 | TRBV6-5 | . | TRBD1 | TGTGCCAGCAGTTATACCCTGCAACAGGGGGCCCTCCACTTT | CASSYTLQQGALHF
TRBJ2-2 | TRBV5-1 | . | TRBD1 | TGCGCCAGCAGTCCCGAGGGGGCCTTCACCGGGGAGCTGTTTTTT | CASSPEGAFTGELFF
TRBJ2-1 | TRBV7-9 | . | TRBD2 | TGTGCCAGCAGCTCATTAGGGGGCGGGAGGGACTACAATGAGCAGTTCTTC | CASSSLGGGRDYNEQFF
TRBJ1-4 | TRBV28 | . | TRBD1 | TGTGCCAGCAGGGGGAGTGTTCCGGGACAGGGAGGTGAAAAACTGTTTTTT | CASRGSVPGQGGEKLFF
TRBJ2-7 | TRBV20-1 | . | . | TGCAGTGCTAGTCCGGGCGGCGGGGCCTCCTACGAGCAGTACTTC | CSASPGGGASYEQYF
TRBJ1-1 | TRBV7-9 | . | . | TGTGCCAGCTTCCCCGGGCCACAGATGGAGGTAGCTTTCTTT | CASFPGPQMEVAFF